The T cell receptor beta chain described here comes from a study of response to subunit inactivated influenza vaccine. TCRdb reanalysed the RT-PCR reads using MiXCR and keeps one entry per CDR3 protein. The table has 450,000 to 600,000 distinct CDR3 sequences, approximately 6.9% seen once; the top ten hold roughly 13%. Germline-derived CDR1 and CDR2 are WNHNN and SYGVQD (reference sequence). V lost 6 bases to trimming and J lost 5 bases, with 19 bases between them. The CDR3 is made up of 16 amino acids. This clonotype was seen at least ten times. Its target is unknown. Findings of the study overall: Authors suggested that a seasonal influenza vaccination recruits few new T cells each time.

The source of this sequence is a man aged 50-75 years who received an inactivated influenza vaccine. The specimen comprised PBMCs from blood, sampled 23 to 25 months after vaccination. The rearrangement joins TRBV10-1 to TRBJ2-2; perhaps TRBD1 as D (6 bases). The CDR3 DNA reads TGCGCCAGCAGACCGGACAGTCTATCAGGGACCGGGGAGCTGTTTTTT. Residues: CASRPDSLSGTGELFF.